This is a list of T cell receptor beta chains from one sample in a study of response to subunit inactivated influenza vaccine. TCRdb passed the RT-PCR reads through MiXCR, listing each CDR3 protein once. The data show 430,000 or so distinct CDR3 sequences, approximately 11% seen once. The specimen was PBMCs from blood, collected roughly 46 days after vaccination. All receptors come from a man over 45 who received an inactivated influenza vaccine. Each CDR3 is given with its conserved first and last residue. A D gene is named only where the DNA matches it firmly. Some rows have no size entry. The others give once, few or many, or a class for an expanded clone.

TRBV5-1	TRBJ2-5	.	.	CATNSGELQETQYF	TGCGCCACCAATTCGGGGGAACTCCAAGAGACCCAGTACTTC
TRBV4-3	TRBJ1-6	.	.	CASSQTDYNSPLHF	TGCGCCAGCAGTCAGACAGATTATAATTCACCCCTCCACTTT
TRBV7-2	TRBJ2-3	.	many	CASSLDSYRYTQYF	TGTGCCAGCAGCTTAGATTCCTACAGATATACGCAGTATTTT
TRBV4-2	TRBJ2-7	.	many	CASSARGFEQYF	TGTGCCAGCAGCGCCAGGGGTTTCGAGCAGTACTTC
TRBV7-2	TRBJ2-5	TRBD1	few	CASSRQTGYQETQYF	TGTGCCAGCAGCCGCCAGACAGGGTATCAAGAGACCCAGTACTTC
TRBV10-3	TRBJ2-1	TRBD2	.	CATRGLAINEQFF	TGTGCCACCCGCGGACTAGCGATCAATGAGCAGTTCTTC
TRBV10-3	TRBJ2-2	.	few	CAISSGRRNTGELFF	TGTGCCATCAGTTCAGGGAGGAGGAACACCGGGGAGCTGTTTTTT
TRBV7-9	TRBJ2-7	.	few	CASSSTSHEQYF	TGTGCCAGCAGCTCAACTTCCCACGAGCAGTACTTC
TRBV6-5	TRBJ1-1	.	few	CASSYSASMNTEAFF	TGTGCCAGCAGTTACTCAGCCAGCATGAACACTGAAGCTTTCTTT
TRBV10-3	TRBJ2-7	.	many	CAISALASLSYEQYF	TGTGCCATCAGTGCGTTGGCCTCCCTCTCCTACGAGCAGTACTTC
TRBV7-2	TRBJ2-3	TRBD2	.	CASSFSGGLVDTQYF	TGTGCCAGCAGCTTTAGCGGGGGGCTGGTAGATACGCAGTATTTT
TRBV18	TRBJ2-1	TRBD2	few	CASSPPNRLAGAYNEQFF	TGTGCCAGCTCACCCCCGAATCGACTAGCGGGGGCCTACAATGAGCAGTTCTTC
TRBV7-6	TRBJ2-2	TRBD2	.	CASSGGARTGELFF	TGTGCCAGTTCGGGGGGGGCTAGGACCGGGGAGCTGTTTTTT
TRBV6-1	TRBJ2-7	TRBD2	.	CASSPGGIHEQYF	TGTGCCAGCAGCCCGGGAGGGATCCACGAGCAGTACTTC
TRBV6-2/TRBV6-3	TRBJ2-1	TRBD2	many	CASSTRTSGSNEQFF	TGTGCCAGCAGTACAAGGACTAGCGGGAGTAATGAGCAGTTCTTC
TRBV5-1	TRBJ2-3	.	many	CASSYRVGGTDTQYF	TGCGCCAGCAGCTACAGGGTCGGAGGCACAGATACGCAGTATTTT
TRBV6-2/TRBV6-3	TRBJ2-7	.	many	CASSFNPISRIAYEQYF	TGTGCCAGCAGTTTCAACCCAATTTCCAGGATCGCCTACGAGCAGTACTTC
TRBV21-1	TRBJ2-7	.	many	CASSKVERVHEQYF	TGTGCCAGCAGCAAGGTGGAGAGGGTTCACGAGCAGTACTTC
TRBV20-1	TRBJ2-5	.	.	CIARVRNGGAQETQYF	TGCATTGCTAGAGTGCGAAACGGAGGGGCCCAAGAGACCCAGTACTTC
TRBV6-2/TRBV6-3	TRBJ2-7	TRBD1	few	CASSWRSDRENYEQYF	TGTGCCAGCAGTTGGAGATCGGACAGGGAGAACTACGAGCAGTACTTC